This T cell receptor beta chain was recorded in a study of blood T cell repertoires in COVID-19. TCRdb's copy holds only in-frame clones and misses some; the assay was immunoSEQ multiplex PCR. The sample carries about 300,000 clones, about four fifths recorded once. The TCR was taken from a human donor with COVID-19, enrolled during active disease. The donor label of this sample is uncertain. The specimen sequenced was peripheral blood.

The CDR3 region has the DNA TGTGCCAGCAGCGTAGCTACCCGCCGGGTAGTTGAGCAGTTCTTC. This encodes CASSVATRRVVEQFF. V usage is TRBV9 and J usage is TRBJ2-1; no firm D call. Between the trimmed V and J ends, which lost 0 bases and 9 bases, there was a span of 16 bases. CDR1 is SGDLS, CDR2 YYNGEE, per germline. There are 15 residues in the CDR3. The full variable domain, its missing parts supplied by reference TRBV9 and TRBJ2-1, is DSGVTQTPKHLITATGQRVTLRCSPRSGDLSVYWYQQSLDQGLQFLIQYYNGEERAKGNILERFSAQQFPDLHSELNLSSLELGDSALYFCASSVATRRVVEQFFGPGTRLTVL.